This T cell receptor (beta chain) came from a study of blood T cell repertoires in COVID-19 (dated by TCRdb to about 2020). Background on the whole study: Collaborator samples came from the United States, Italy and Spain and covered acute and convalescent phases of COVID-19. The material from the prospective study consisted of cDNA or gDNA derived from T cells, B-cell-depleted T cells, or PBMCs. The dataset comprised deeply sampled blood TCRbeta repertoires from subjects exposed to, actively infected with, or recovered from COVID-19. The repertoires were released in a freely available public database meant as a resource for research on the immune response to SARS-CoV-2. Samples were obtained from the ongoing ImmuneRACE study (first 160 participants) and from over a thousand subjects provided by 6 global collaborators. Nearly every sample came with metadata listing a de-identified subject ID, COVID-19 status, age in years and sex. HLA class I and class II types, where available, came from metadata supplied by the sample provider rather than from assay-based typing.

In the case of this clone: The specificity of this receptor is unknown. It has no much larger one-base neighbor in the sample; base qualities were not kept.

The study at large found these results: Clinical and demographic metadata were provided uncurated, with the amount varying by source and participant.

TCRbeta CDR3 regions were amplified from genomic DNA using the immunoSEQ Assay, a bias-controlled multiplex PCR. The source study handled its data this way. Nucleated cell counts per sample were estimated from amplification of reference gene primers within the assay. To quantify the absolute abundance of each unique TCRbeta CDR3 rearrangement, sequence reads were collapsed and filtered. For each sample, productive Simpson clonality was calculated by taking the square root of Simpson's diversity index across productive rearrangements. As stored in TCRdb, this immuneACCESS dataset retains in-frame rearrangements with V and J assigned. A fraction of the clones does not appear; measured against another copy, unresolved V genes explain less than half of the discrepancy, and the remainder lacks a known reason. Clone size and the V and J calls come from that table; the DNA yielded D and trimming. This sample lists 45,000 to 65,000 clones; over 80% were detected once. The top ten clones comprise 10% of the sample.

One collaborating source in Seattle enrolled patients during active infection and followed them longitudinally through the course of disease. The collaborating institutions used their own protocols to collect whole blood in K2EDTA tubes. For TCRbeta analysis, collaborators shipped samples in one of three forms: frozen whole blood, isolated PBMCs, or DNA extracted from either of those sample types. Sequenced material: peripheral blood. The source of this sequence is a man in his thirties or forties with COVID-19, enrolled during active disease.

This receptor has the CDR3 CASSPPGGINQPQHF. The sequenced DNA is TGTGCCAGCAGTCCACCAGGGGGGATTAATCAGCCCCAGCATTTT. The V gene is TRBV27 and the J gene is TRBJ1-5, with 7 middle bases fitting TRBD1. Per the germline V gene (reference sequence), MNHEY is the CDR1 and SMNVEV is the CDR2. The junction shows trimming of 5 bases on V and 4 bases on J, and the gene matches do not reach 8 bases of it. CDR3 length: 15 amino acids, cysteine to phenylalanine. Of the read, only the CDR3 DNA is kept; its 45 bases are in frame from base 1.